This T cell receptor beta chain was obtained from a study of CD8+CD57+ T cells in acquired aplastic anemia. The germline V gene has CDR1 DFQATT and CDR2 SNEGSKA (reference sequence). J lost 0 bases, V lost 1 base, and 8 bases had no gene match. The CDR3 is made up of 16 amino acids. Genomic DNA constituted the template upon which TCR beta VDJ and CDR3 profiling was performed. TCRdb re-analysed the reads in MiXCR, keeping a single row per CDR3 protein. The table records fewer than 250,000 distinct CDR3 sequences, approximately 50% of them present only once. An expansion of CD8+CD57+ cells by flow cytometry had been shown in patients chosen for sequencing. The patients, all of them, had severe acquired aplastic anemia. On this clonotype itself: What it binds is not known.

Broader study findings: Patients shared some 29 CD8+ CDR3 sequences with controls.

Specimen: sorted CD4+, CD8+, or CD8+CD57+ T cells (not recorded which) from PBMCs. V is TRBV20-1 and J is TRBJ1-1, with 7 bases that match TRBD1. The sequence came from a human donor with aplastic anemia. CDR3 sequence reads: CSARVPPGQMNTEAFF. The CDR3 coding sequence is TGCAGTGCTAGAGTGCCCCCGGGACAGATGAACACTGAAGCTTTCTTT.